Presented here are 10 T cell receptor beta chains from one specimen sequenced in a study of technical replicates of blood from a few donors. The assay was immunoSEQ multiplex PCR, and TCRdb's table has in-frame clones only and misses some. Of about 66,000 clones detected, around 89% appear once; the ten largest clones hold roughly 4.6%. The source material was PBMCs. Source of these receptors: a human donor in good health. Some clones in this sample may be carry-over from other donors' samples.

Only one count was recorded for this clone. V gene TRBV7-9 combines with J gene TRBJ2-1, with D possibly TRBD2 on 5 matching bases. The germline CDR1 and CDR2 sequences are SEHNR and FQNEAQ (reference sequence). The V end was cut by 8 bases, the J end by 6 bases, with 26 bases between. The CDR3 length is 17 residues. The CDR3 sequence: CASASSDWTGSSNEQFF. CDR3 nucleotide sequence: TGTGCCAGCGCCTCCTCGGATTGGACGGGATCTTCCAATGAGCAGTTCTTC.

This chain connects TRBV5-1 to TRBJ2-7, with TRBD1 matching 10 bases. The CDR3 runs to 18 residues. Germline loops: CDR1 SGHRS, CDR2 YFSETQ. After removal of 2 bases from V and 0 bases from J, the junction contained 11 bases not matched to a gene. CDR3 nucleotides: TGCGCCAGCAGCTTAAGTCCCGGGACAGGGGCGAGCTCCTACGAGCAGTACTTC. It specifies CASSLSPGTGASSYEQYF.

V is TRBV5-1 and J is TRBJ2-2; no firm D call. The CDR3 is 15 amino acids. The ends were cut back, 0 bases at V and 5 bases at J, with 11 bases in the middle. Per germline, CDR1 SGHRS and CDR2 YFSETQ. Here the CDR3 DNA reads TGCGCCAGCAGCTTGGAGGCTAGTTGGACCGGGGAGCTGTTTTTT. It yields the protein CASSLEASWTGELFF.

The CDR3 sequence: CASSLIGGIGELFF. The CDR3 DNA follows: TGTGCCAGCAGCTTAATTGGGGGGATCGGGGAGCTGTTTTTT. The chain joins TRBV7-3 to TRBJ2-2, with D possibly matching TRBD2 (6 bases). In germline, CDR1 is SGHTA, CDR2 FQGTGA. Deletions cut 1 base from V and 7 bases from J, with 10 bases between. This CDR3 is 14 amino acids long.

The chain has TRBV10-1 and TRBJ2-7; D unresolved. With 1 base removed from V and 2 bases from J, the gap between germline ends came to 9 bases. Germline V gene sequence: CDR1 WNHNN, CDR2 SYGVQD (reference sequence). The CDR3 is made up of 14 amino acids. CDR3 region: CASSELGTTYEQYF. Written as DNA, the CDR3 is TGCGCCAGCAGTGAGTTGGGCACCACCTACGAGCAGTACTTC.

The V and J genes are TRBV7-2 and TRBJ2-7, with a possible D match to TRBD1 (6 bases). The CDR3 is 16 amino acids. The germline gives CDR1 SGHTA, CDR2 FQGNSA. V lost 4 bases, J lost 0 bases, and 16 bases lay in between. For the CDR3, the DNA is TGTGCCAGCAGCTCTCTTAGTTTGGGGGCCTCCTACGAGCAGTACTTC. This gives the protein CASSSLSLGASYEQYF.

CDR3 sequence (DNA): TGTGCCAGCAGGGGACAGGGATCGGCCTACGAGCAGTACTTC. Its translation is CASRGQGSAYEQYF. The rearrangement links TRBV2 to TRBJ2-7, with 9 positions matching TRBD1. This CDR3 contains 14 residues. The germline V gene encodes CDR1 SNHLY and CDR2 FYNNEI. Germline trimming cut 6 bases from V and 2 bases from J; bases unmatched to any gene: 5. Full variable domain (remainder filled in from reference TRBV2 and TRBJ2-7): EPEVTQTPSHQVTQMGQEVILRCVPISNHLYFYWYRQILGQKVEFLVSFYNNEISEKSEIFDDQFSVERPDGSNFTLKIRSTKLEDSAMYFCASRGQGSAYEQYFGPGTRLTVT.

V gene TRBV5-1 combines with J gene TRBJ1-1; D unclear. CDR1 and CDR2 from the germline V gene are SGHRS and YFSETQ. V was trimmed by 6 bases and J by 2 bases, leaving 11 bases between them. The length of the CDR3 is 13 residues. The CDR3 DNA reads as TGCGCCAGCACCTCCATACTCAACACTGAAGCTTTCTTT. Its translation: CASTSILNTEAFF.

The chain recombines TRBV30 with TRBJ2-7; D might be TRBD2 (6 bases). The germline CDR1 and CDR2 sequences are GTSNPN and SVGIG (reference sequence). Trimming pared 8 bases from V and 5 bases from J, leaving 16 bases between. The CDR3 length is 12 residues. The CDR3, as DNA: TGTGCCCACAGTGGGGGGTTCAACGAGCAGTACTTC. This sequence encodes CAHSGGFNEQYF. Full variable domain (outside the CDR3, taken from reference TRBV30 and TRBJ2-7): SQTIHQWPATLVQPVGSPLSLECTVEGTSNPNLYWYRQAAGRGLQLLFYSVGIGQISSEVPQNLSASRPQDRQFILSSKKLLLSDSGFYLCAHSGGFNEQYFGPGTRLTVT.

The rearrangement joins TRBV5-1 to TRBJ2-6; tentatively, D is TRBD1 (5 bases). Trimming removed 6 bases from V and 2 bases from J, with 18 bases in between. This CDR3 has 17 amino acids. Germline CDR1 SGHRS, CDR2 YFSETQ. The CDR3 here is CASTLLSVQAGANVLTF. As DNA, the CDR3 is TGCGCCAGCACCTTACTCTCTGTACAGGCTGGGGCCAACGTCCTGACTTTC. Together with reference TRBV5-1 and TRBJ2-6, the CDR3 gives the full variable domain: KAGVTQTPRYLIKTRGQQVTLSCSPISGHRSVSWYQQTPGQGLQFLFEYFSETQRNKGNFPGRFSGRQFSNSRSEMNVSTLELGDSALYLCASTLLSVQAGANVLTFGAGSRLTVL.